Detailed here is one TCR beta chain. What it binds is unknown. Trimming at V came to 4 bases and at J to 0 bases, leaving 4 bases not matched to a gene. CDR1 is LGHNA, CDR2 YNFKEQ, per germline. The CDR3 runs 17 residues. These data originate in a study of beta chain features in type 1 diabetes. Broader study findings: TCRB CDR3s from Type 1 diabetes patients were moderately but significantly shorter in all four CD4+ subsets.

By way of CD45RO/CCR7/CD25/CD127/CD95/CD27, the CD4+ regulatory, stem cell-like memory, central memory and naive cells were sorted. cDNA synthesis used the whole RNA isolate, giving expressed TCRB sequences. TCRdb's table, derived via immunoSEQ multiplex PCR, lists solely in-frame clones and lacks some. The sample consists of about 160,000 clones, about 9.1% of them appearing once. The source material was central memory CD4+ T cells from blood. The V and J genes are TRBV4-2 and TRBJ2-6; TRBD2 aligns across 9 bases. This clonotype was obtained from a woman aged 18-29 years in good health. The CDR3 DNA reads as TGTGCCAGCAGCCTAGCGGGGGCCGTCTCTGGGGCCAACGTCCTGACTTTC. Protein product: CASSLAGAVSGANVLTF.